This T cell receptor beta chain was recovered during a study of cytomegalovirus exposure and HLA in healthy donors. As for the study in general: The platform used for the approximately 130 validation repertoires matched that of the approximately 620 first-cohort repertoires, a later analysis reported.

The CDR3 spans 15 residues. Germline CDR1 is MNHEY and CDR2 is SVGAGI. Losses at the gene ends were 3 bases for V and 3 bases for J; bases not matched to a gene: 5. Points from the study as a whole: A few chains linked to CMV were shown in vitro to be specific for CMV antigens. Accounts indicate the classifier identified cytomegalovirus status with strong specificity and sensitivity. Associated with cytomegalovirus, according to the listing, were around 160 TCR beta chains.

This table comes from immunoSEQ multiplex PCR, and its TCRdb copy is limited to in-frame clones, with some not included. The sample lists 160,000 or so clones, 85% to 90% occurring once. Remarks on this clone: Its antigen is not identified.

The clonotype comes from a man aged 18 to 30 in good health and CMV-seronegative. Sequencing used PBMCs. This chain connects TRBV6-5 to TRBJ2-7, with 10 bases aligning to TRBD1. The CDR3 is CASSYSTGGGYEQYF. The CDR3 nucleotides are TGTGCCAGCAGTTATTCGACAGGGGGCGGCTACGAGCAGTACTTC.